The clone carrying this T cell receptor beta chain was detected ten times or more. Its antigen is unidentified. The germline CDR1 and CDR2 sequences are SEHNR and FQNEAQ (reference sequence). The junction had 12 bases not matched to a gene; V was cut back by 1 base and J by 0 bases. The CDR3 runs to 18 residues. This entry comes from a study of T-cell reconstitution after alpha-beta-depleted transplantation in children. TCRbeta library preparation incorporated unique molecular identifiers. In TCRdb, the PCR reads were re-called with MiXCR into one record per CDR3 protein. Among around 29,000 distinct CDR3 sequences, under 7% were seen once, and the ten largest hold 5.5% to 7%. Findings of the study overall: Surviving recipient T cells and thymic progenitors accounted for the high day-60 TCRbeta diversity observed in some patients.

Sequenced material: PBMCs, mostly from graft donor cells, taken 180 days after TCRalphabeta/CD19-depleted stem cell transplant. This sequence originates from a male patient aged 10 to 17 who had a stem cell transplant for acute myeloid leukemia, so the T cells may come from the graft donor. The chain employs TRBV7-9 and TRBJ2-7, with 7 positions matching TRBD1. CDR3 coding DNA: TGTGCCAGCAGCTTAGGGACAGGAACCACTTCTAGCTCCTACGAGCAGTACTTC. Protein sequence: CASSLGTGTTSSSYEQYF.